This TCR beta chain stems from a study of human T cells and chemical hapten exposure. Study context: Minor volume differences among pooled libraries chiefly drove per-sample TCR yield variation.

Time point here: healthy volunteer bleed at 2 weeks. Unfractionated whole blood served as the source for total RNA extraction. Study-level points and caveats: The study found that DPC sensitization did not change TCRs above 1 in 1000 frequency.

Unique molecular identifiers were linked by the library to individual cDNA molecules. As handled by the study authors: Sample TCR counts, which ranged from about 23,224 to 750,000, had a median of approximately 95,000. Each CDR3 protein is one row after TCRdb ran MiXCR on the RACE reads. Here the V and J calls rest on TCRdb's processing, not on the authors' analysis. This sample has some 90,000 distinct CDR3 sequences, with approximately 8.2% found just once. This clonotype was counted at least ten times. The antigen is undetermined. Germline CDR1 and CDR2: SQVTM and ANQGSEA. This CDR3 is built from 11 residues. V was clipped by 7 bases and J by 6 bases; unmatched bases: 2.

The receptor was derived from a female donor in good health. Some clones in this sample may be carry-over from other donors' samples. The sequenced sample was whole blood. The chain has TRBV29-1 and TRBJ1-3; 8 nucleotides align to TRBD1. The CDR3 DNA sequence: TGCAGCGGACAGGGGCCAAACACCATATATTTT. It yields the protein CSGQGPNTIYF.